This record concerns one T cell receptor beta chain sequence. Its antigen is not known. The V gene lost 7 bases and the J gene lost 2 bases, with 14 bases spanning the gap. This CDR3 region has 13 residues. Germline values: CDR1 SQVTM, CDR2 ANQGSEA. The sample belongs to a study of siplizumab effects on memory and regulatory T cells. Study-wide points: A significant reduction in alloreactive sequences traceable to unstimulated CD4+ memory cells was produced by siplizumab. Unstimulated subsets accounted for the mapping of only a minor share of the clones that were alloreactive.

The data were produced by immunoSEQ multiplex PCR, yet TCRdb's version contains in-frame clones alone and is incomplete. This table has about 40,000 clones, 70% to 90% appearing once. Sequencing was carried out using naive CD4+ T cells sorted from blood. The sequence derives from a human donor in good health. The chain employs TRBV29-1 and TRBJ2-5; a possible D gene is TRBD1 (6 bases). DNA for the CDR3: TGCAGCGGGGTATGGGGGCTACAAGAGACCCAGTACTTC. Protein product: CSGVWGLQETQYF.